These 20 T cell receptor beta chains originate from one sample sequenced in a study of glioma-infiltrating T cells after dendritic cell vaccination. TCRdb's table, derived via immunoSEQ multiplex PCR, lists solely in-frame clones and lacks some. In the table there are tens of thousands of clones, around 81% of which are singletons. The sequenced sample was blood, obtained before dendritic cell vaccination. These receptors all stem from a human donor with glioblastoma.

The chain uses TRBV18 and TRBJ1-1; a possible D gene is TRBD1 (5 bases). This CDR3 has 13 residues. V lost 2 bases, J lost 4 bases, and 8 bases lay in between. The germline V gene encodes CDR1 KGHSH and CDR2 LQKENI. Here the CDR3 reads CASSPEQATEAFF. CDR3 DNA sequence: TGTGCCAGCTCACCAGAACAGGCCACTGAAGCTTTCTTT.

This chain joins TRBV7-2 and TRBJ1-6, with D uncertain. The CDR3 has 12 residues. CDR1 is SGHTA and CDR2 is FQGNSA in the germline V gene. Trimming pared 5 bases from V and 9 bases from J, leaving 8 bases between. DNA of the CDR3: TGTGCCAGCAGCCTAGTGAGTTCACCCCTCCACTTT. It encodes CASSLVSSPLHF.

The sample holds one count of this clone. The gene calls are TRBV7-2 and TRBJ2-5; 15 bases agree with TRBD2. Trimming took 5 bases from V and 5 from J; bases not matched to a gene: 9. The CDR3 contains 17 residues. Germline values: CDR1 SGHTA, CDR2 FQGNSA. The CDR3 is CASSPGLAGGRGETQYF. CDR3 DNA: TGTGCCAGCAGCCCAGGACTAGCGGGGGGGCGGGGGGAGACCCAGTACTTC.

J is TRBJ1-1 and V is TRBV18; tentatively, D is TRBD1 (6 bases). CDR1 and CDR2 from the germline V gene are KGHSH and LQKENI. The CDR3 contains 17 residues. Trimming stripped 3 bases from V and 3 bases from J, with 20 bases between. The CDR3 nucleotides are TGTGCCAGCTCACCGAAACAGGCTGGGGGCAGGGACACTGAAGCTTTCTTT. Amino acids: CASSPKQAGGRDTEAFF.

The chain joins TRBV4-1 to TRBJ1-2, with a tentative D call TRBD1 (5 bases). The CDR3 totals 16 residues. Trimming took off 4 bases at V and 3 bases at J, with 18 bases between the two ends. CDR1 MGHRA and CDR2 YSYEKL come from the germline V gene. CDR3 residues: CASSPIPGGRHYGYTF. For the CDR3, the DNA is TGCGCCAGCAGCCCCATCCCGGGGGGAAGGCACTATGGCTACACCTTC.

V is TRBV29-1 and J is TRBJ1-2, with D perhaps matching TRBD1 (6 bases). The germline V gene encodes CDR1 SQVTM and CDR2 ANQGSEA. The CDR3 runs 15 residues. The V end was cut by 1 base, the J end by 1 base, with 13 bases between. CDR3: CSVEGAAGDNYGYTF. CDR3 bases: TGCAGCGTTGAAGGGGCGGCAGGGGATAACTATGGCTACACCTTC.

The chain recombines TRBV27 with TRBJ1-3; D gene unclear. The CDR3 loop spans 14 amino acids. Germline V gene sequence: CDR1 MNHEY, CDR2 SMNVEV (reference sequence). V shed 7 bases and J shed 3 bases, with 13 bases lying between them. The CDR3 loop reads CASKKEGGGNTIYF. CDR3 in DNA: TGTGCCAGCAAGAAAGAGGGCGGTGGAAACACCATATATTTT.

This clone was recorded a few times. The V call is TRBV4-3, the J call TRBJ2-7; D is perhaps TRBD1 (6 bases). Germline assignment: CDR1 LGHNA and CDR2 YSLEER. CDR3 length: 14 residues. V was cut by 0 bases and J by 5 bases, with 11 bases left in between. DNA for the CDR3: TGCGCCAGCAGCCAAGACAGGGGATACGACGAGCAGTACTTC. This codes for CASSQDRGYDEQYF.

The chain employs TRBV5-4 and TRBJ2-5; 8 bases line up with TRBD1. CDR3 length equals 13 residues. Trimming cost V 7 bases and J 5 bases; bases outside gene matches: 7. Germline CDR1 is SGHNT and CDR2 is YYREEE (reference sequence). The CDR3 reads CASLDRGAETQYF. CDR3 DNA: TGTGCCAGCCTTGACAGGGGAGCGGAGACCCAGTACTTC.

This clone has a handful of counts. The rearrangement links TRBV10-3 to TRBJ2-7; 8 nucleotides agree with TRBD2. J was trimmed by 4 bases and V by 0 bases; bases with no gene match: 11. Germline CDR1 ENHRY, CDR2 SYGVKD. This CDR3 contains 17 residues. The CDR3 bases are TGTGCCATCAGTGAGTCCCTTACATCCGGCGGGAGGTACGAGCAGTACTTC. As protein: CAISESLTSGGRYEQYF.

The CDR3 sequence: CASSEMGQANTGELFF. CDR3 nucleotide sequence: TGTGCCAGCAGTGAAATGGGACAGGCGAACACCGGGGAGCTGTTTTTT. This chain connects TRBV2 to TRBJ2-2, with 8 bases aligning to TRBD1. J lost 0 bases, V lost 2 bases, and 2 bases had no gene match. The CDR3 is made up of 16 amino acids. Germline values: CDR1 SNHLY, CDR2 FYNNEI. Filled out from reference TRBV2 and TRBJ2-2, the complete variable domain reads EPEVTQTPSHQVTQMGQEVILRCVPISNHLYFYWYRQILGQKVEFLVSFYNNEISEKSEIFDDQFSVERPDGSNFTLKIRSTKLEDSAMYFCASSEMGQANTGELFFGEGSRLTVL.

The chain recombines TRBV6-5 with TRBJ1-2, with D possibly being TRBD1 (5 bases). The CDR3 is 13 amino acids. Trimming left V 6 bases short and J 6 bases short, with 14 bases between. The germline gives CDR1 MNHEY, CDR2 SVGAGI. The chain's CDR3 is CASRLTDLHGYTF. The CDR3 DNA sequence: TGTGCCAGCAGATTGACAGACCTACATGGCTACACCTTC.

The V and J genes are TRBV23-1 and TRBJ1-2; the match to TRBD1 covers 7 bases. TRBV23-1 is flagged as an ORF with uncertain function. The CDR3 is made up of 16 amino acids. The V gene end was trimmed by 7 bases and the J gene end by 3 bases; junction bases not matched to a gene: 14. The CDR3 loop is CASIGRDRSMDYGYTF. The CDR3 bases are TGCGCCAGCATCGGCCGGGACAGAAGTATGGACTATGGCTACACCTTC.

The chain joins TRBV19 to TRBJ1-1, with D possibly matching TRBD1 (5 bases). Trimming took 9 bases from V and 1 from J, leaving 9 bases between them. Germline V gene data show CDR1 as LNHDA and CDR2 as SQIVND (reference sequence). There are 12 residues in the CDR3. The CDR3 DNA reads as TGTGCCAGCGTCGACAGGAACACTGAAGCTTTCTTT. It translates to CASVDRNTEAFF. The full variable domain, in which reference TRBV19 and TRBJ1-1 provide the parts outside the CDR3, is DGGITQSPKYLFRKEGQNVTLSCEQNLNHDAMYWYRQDPGQGLRLIYYSQIVNDFQKGDIAEGYSVSREKKESFPLTVTSAQKNPTAFYLCASVDRNTEAFFGQGTRLTVV.

In its sample, this clone was seen once. CDR3 coding DNA: TGCAGCGTTGAAGATCTTCTGGGCTCCTCTGGAAACACCATATATTTT. Translating it yields CSVEDLLGSSGNTIYF. The chain links TRBV29-1 to TRBJ1-3; D uncertain. The CDR3 sequence is 16 residues long. V dropped 0 bases and J dropped 0 bases, with 12 bases sitting between them. In germline, CDR1 is SQVTM, CDR2 ANQGSEA.

The gene calls are TRBV2 and TRBJ2-7; perhaps TRBD2 as D (5 bases). Germline CDR1 SNHLY, CDR2 FYNNEI. With 6 bases removed from V and 3 bases from J, the gap between germline ends came to 9 bases. The CDR3 contains 12 residues. The CDR3 DNA reads TGTGCCAGCAGGAGGGATTTCTACGAGCAGTACTTC. Translating it yields CASRRDFYEQYF. Looking up the rest from reference TRBV2 and TRBJ2-7 gives the full variable domain: EPEVTQTPSHQVTQMGQEVILRCVPISNHLYFYWYRQILGQKVEFLVSFYNNEISEKSEIFDDQFSVERPDGSNFTLKIRSTKLEDSAMYFCASRRDFYEQYFGPGTRLTVT.

The V and J genes are TRBV7-6 and TRBJ2-5; 7 bases match TRBD1. In germline, CDR1 is SGHVS, CDR2 FNYEAQ. The CDR3 covers 16 residues. J was trimmed by 2 bases and V by 4 bases; bases with no gene match: 10. CDR3: CASSYSDRAPQETQYF. The CDR3 bases are TGTGCCAGCAGCTACTCAGACAGGGCCCCTCAAGAGACCCAGTACTTC.

This clone has only a few counts. The chain uses TRBV25-1 and TRBJ1-1, with 7 bases identical to TRBD1. The V gene end was trimmed by 4 bases and the J gene end by 4 bases; junction bases not matched to a gene: 3. This CDR3 region has 13 residues. In germline, CDR1 is MGHDK, CDR2 SYGVNS. The CDR3 DNA sequence: TGTGCCAGCAGTGTTAAGGGGGCCACTGAAGCTTTCTTT. Translation: CASSVKGATEAFF.

This chain connects TRBV5-1 to TRBJ2-7; D unresolved. Trimming removed 0 bases at V and 0 bases at J, with 10 bases between. Germline loops: CDR1 SGHRS, CDR2 YFSETQ. This CDR3 has 15 residues. The CDR3 nucleotides read TGCGCCAGCAGCTTGGCTCCAGGCGCCTCCTACGAGCAGTACTTC. Protein sequence: CASSLAPGASYEQYF. Complete variable domain (other parts from reference TRBV5-1 and TRBJ2-7): KAGVTQTPRYLIKTRGQQVTLSCSPISGHRSVSWYQQTPGQGLQFLFEYFSETQRNKGNFPGRFSGRQFSNSRSEMNVSTLELGDSALYLCASSLAPGASYEQYFGPGTRLTVT.

The chain joins TRBV11-2 to TRBJ1-3, with a possible D match to TRBD1 (6 bases). Looked up from germline, CDR1 is SGHAT and CDR2 is FQNNGV. Trimming cost V 5 bases and J 0 bases, with 17 bases left between them. This CDR3 is built from 17 residues. The chain's CDR3 is CASSATYRAVSGNTIYF. CDR3 coding DNA: TGTGCCAGCAGCGCTACTTACAGGGCCGTCTCTGGAAACACCATATATTTT.